The entry below describes one T cell receptor (beta chain). What it recognizes is unknown. The source of the sample is a study of OX40 agonist ivuxolimab in advanced cancers. Study-level information: Participants, 75% to 90% male, averaged 60 years of age, ranging from roughly 20 to 80. Partial responses were recorded for three patients, including one with hepatocellular carcinoma and two with cutaneous melanoma.

If patients had autoimmune disease history or systemic immunosuppression, they were excluded. Overall study results and limits: Among T cells, CD8+ cells averaged more expanded clones than CD4+ cells.

Measured with immunoSEQ multiplex PCR; TCRdb has only the in-frame clones, and not every one. This sample carries about 72,000 clones, 85% to 90% of them seen once, and the ten largest clones take 0.85% to 0.95%. The CDR3 has 16 residues. Trimming took 4 bases from V and 0 from J; bases not matched to a gene: 5. Germline lookup yields CDR1 ENHRY and CDR2 SYGVKD. Sequenced material: CD4+ or CD8+ T cells sorted from blood, taken in a trial of the OX40 agonist ivuxolimab. The receptor was isolated from an adult with an advanced solid tumor such as melanoma, head and neck, liver or kidney cancer. This chain links TRBV10-3 with TRBJ2-1; 8 bases align to TRBD2. The DNA of the CDR3 is TGTGCCATCAGTGTGGCGGCGGGGGGCTCCTACAATGAGCAGTTCTTC. Translated, it gives CAISVAAGGSYNEQFF.